This TCR beta chain was obtained from a study of control samples from healthy donors and cancer patients. The repertoire was sequenced with immunoSEQ multiplex PCR; TCRdb's copy has only in-frame clones and lacks some. The sample gives some 120,000 clones, less than 95% of which show up once; more than 6.5% is in the top ten. Trimming took off 6 bases at V and 5 bases at J, with 10 bases between the two ends. This CDR3 contains 13 residues. Germline lookup yields CDR1 SNHLY and CDR2 FYNNEI. This receptor was obtained from a man between 18 and 29 years old in good health. The sequenced sample was blood. This chain joins TRBV2 and TRBJ1-4; D possibly corresponds to TRBD1 (5 bases). CDR3 amino acids: CASSRDQNEKLFF. CDR3 coding DNA: TGTGCCAGCAGCCGGGACCAAAATGAAAAACTGTTTTTT.